This T cell receptor beta chain was identified during a study of blood T cell repertoires in COVID-19. Across the whole study: Researchers got acute and convalescent COVID-19 samples from the United States, Italy and Spain. The cDNA or gDNA used as material had been derived from T cells, B-cell-depleted T cells, or PBMCs.

Original methodology: Scientists estimated how many nucleated cells there were by amplifying reference gene primers. The protocol was immunoSEQ multiplex PCR, while the TCRdb copy is restricted to in-frame clones and leaves out a portion. Clonal size and the V and J genes are those of that table, whereas D and trimming came from the DNA. This table has just over 80,000 clones, over 60% appearing once. Trimming at V came to 4 bases and at J to 2 bases, leaving 0 bases not matched to a gene. Germline V lookup: CDR1 SGHNT, CDR2 YYREEE (reference sequence). This CDR3 region has 14 residues. The receptor's source is a woman of 80 years or more with active or convalescent COVID-19. The sequencing sample was made of peripheral blood. The rearrangement links TRBV5-4 to TRBJ2-7, with 13 bases lining up with TRBD2. The CDR3 DNA reads as TGTGCCAGCAGCACTAGCGGGGGGGCCTACGAGCAGTACTTC. Translation: CASSTSGGAYEQYF.